These 11 T cell receptor beta chains were all obtained from the same sample, sequenced in a study of blood T cell repertoires in COVID-19. Here immunoSEQ multiplex PCR was the method, and the copy in TCRdb shows in-frame clones only, minus some. The table has around 20,000 clones, under 95% seen once. Sequencing was carried out using peripheral blood. The receptors come from a human donor in a cohort sampled during active COVID-19.

This rearrangement joins TRBV3-1 (or the pseudogene TRBV3-2) to TRBJ1-4, with D unresolved. V dropped 0 bases and J dropped 12 bases, with 11 bases sitting between them. Germline V gene data show CDR1 as LGHDT and CDR2 as YNNKEL (reference sequence). The CDR3 is made up of 13 amino acids. Written as DNA, the CDR3 is TGTGCCAGCAGCCAAGATGGAGTGTCGGAACTGTTTTTT. Its translation: CASSQDGVSELFF.

This chain joins TRBV14 and TRBJ1-1; perhaps TRBD1 as D (5 bases). The length of the CDR3 is 15 residues. V was shortened by 3 bases and J by 1 base, with 12 bases between the two germline ends. The germline V gene encodes CDR1 SGHDN and CDR2 FVKESK. The CDR3 protein is CASSHLRGTNTEAFF. For the CDR3, the DNA is TGTGCCAGCAGCCACCTCCGGGGGACGAACACTGAAGCTTTCTTT.

The chain employs TRBV19 and TRBJ2-3; the D is unclear. CDR1 is LNHDA, CDR2 SQIVND, per germline (reference sequence). CDR3 length: 14 residues. V shed 5 bases and J shed 4 bases, with 13 bases lying between them. The CDR3 is CASSYGSLPDTQYF. DNA of the CDR3: TGTGCCAGTAGTTACGGTTCCCTACCAGATACGCAGTATTTT.

The genes are TRBV3-1 (or the pseudogene TRBV3-2) and TRBJ2-3, with D maybe TRBD2 (5 bases). This CDR3 has 16 amino acids. CDR1 is LGHDT and CDR2 is YNNKEL in the germline V gene (reference sequence). The V end was cut by 0 bases, the J end by 0 bases, with 10 bases between. This CDR3 reads CASSQDFSGSTDTQYF. The CDR3, as DNA: TGTGCCAGCAGCCAAGATTTTTCGGGGAGCACAGATACGCAGTATTTT.

The chain carries TRBV5-1 and TRBJ2-3; D might be TRBD2 (5 bases). Germline CDR1 reads SGHRS; CDR2 reads YFSETQ. The ends were cut back, 2 bases at V and 4 bases at J, with 11 bases in the middle. The CDR3 totals 14 residues. CDR3 protein: CASSFPGSSDTQYF. CDR3 DNA sequence: TGCGCCAGCAGCTTTCCGGGATCATCAGATACGCAGTATTTT.

This chain joins TRBV23-1 and TRBJ1-6; 9 bases fit TRBD1. TRBV23-1 has ORF status, its function being uncertain. J gave up 7 bases and V 3 bases, and 1 base lay outside the gene matches. CDR3 size: 14 residues. The CDR3, as DNA: TGCGCCAGCAGTCAGGGACAGGGAAATTCACCCCTCCACTTT. Translation: CASSQGQGNSPLHF.

The J gene is TRBJ1-2, the V gene TRBV6-5; 9 bases match TRBD1. Germline-derived CDR1 and CDR2 are MNHEY and SVGAGI. This CDR3 has 13 residues. J gave up 8 bases and V 6 bases, and 7 bases lay outside the gene matches. For the CDR3, the DNA is TGTGCCAGCAGATACGGGACAGGGCAAGGCTACACCTTC. Amino acid sequence: CASRYGTGQGYTF.

The V gene is TRBV3-1 (or the pseudogene TRBV3-2), the J gene TRBJ2-1; 9 nucleotides line up with TRBD2. The CDR3 is made up of 16 amino acids. Germline V lookup: CDR1 LGHDT, CDR2 YNNKEL (reference sequence). V was pared by 0 bases and J by 2 bases, with 2 bases of the junction left unmatched. CDR3 coding DNA: TGTGCCAGCAGCCAAGACGTAGCGGGAGCCTACAATGAGCAGTTCTTC. As protein: CASSQDVAGAYNEQFF.

The chain joins TRBV7-3 to TRBJ2-2; 7 bases fit TRBD1. The junction had 7 bases not matched to a gene; V was cut back by 3 bases and J by 0 bases. The CDR3 covers 17 residues. Germline CDR1 is SGHTA and CDR2 is FQGTGA. CDR3 DNA sequence: TGTGCCAGCAGCTTCTCCCCCGGGACAGCGAACACCGGGGAGCTGTTTTTT. Residues: CASSFSPGTANTGELFF.

The rearrangement joins TRBV11-2 to TRBJ2-3; D unclear. With 5 bases removed from V and 11 bases from J, the gap between germline ends came to 8 bases. This CDR3 spans 10 amino acids. The germline gives CDR1 SGHAT, CDR2 FQNNGV. The CDR3 nucleotides read TGTGCCAGCAGCGATATAGAGCAGTATTTT. It specifies CASSDIEQYF.

The chain joins TRBV7-2 to TRBJ2-5, with 10 bases that match TRBD1. Germline V gene sequence: CDR1 SGHTA, CDR2 FQGNSA. The J segment lost 7 bases and the V segment lost 1 base, leaving 0 bases of the junction unmatched. This CDR3 is 13 amino acids long. CDR3 nucleotides: TGTGCCAGCAGCTTAGGGGACAGGGGGACCCAGTACTTC. It translates to CASSLGDRGTQYF.